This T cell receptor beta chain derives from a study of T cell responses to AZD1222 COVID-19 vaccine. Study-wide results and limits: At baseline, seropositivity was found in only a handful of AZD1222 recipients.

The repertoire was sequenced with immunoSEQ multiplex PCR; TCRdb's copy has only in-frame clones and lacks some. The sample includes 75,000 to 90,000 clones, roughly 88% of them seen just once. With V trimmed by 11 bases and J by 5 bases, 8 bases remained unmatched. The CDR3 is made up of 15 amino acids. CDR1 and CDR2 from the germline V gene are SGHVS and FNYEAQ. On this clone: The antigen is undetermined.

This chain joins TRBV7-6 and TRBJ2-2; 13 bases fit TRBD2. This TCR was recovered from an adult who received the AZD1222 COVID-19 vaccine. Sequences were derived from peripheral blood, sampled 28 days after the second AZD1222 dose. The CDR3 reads CAASTSGRATGELFF. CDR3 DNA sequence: TGTGCCGCCTCCACTAGCGGGAGGGCGACCGGGGAGCTGTTTTTT.